The clone carrying this T cell receptor (beta chain) ranks as medium-sized (0.01 to 0.1%). The target antigen is unknown. Within the sample, other DNA sequences also encode this same CDR3. The sample comes from a study of regulatory T cells. Overall study results and limits: In patients, unique TRB V-J pairs were restricted and V/J usage skewed, especially in Tregs. In CD3G-deficient patients, conventional CD4+ T cells were enriched for hydrophobic CDR3 residues at positions 6 and 7.

Primers: 52 TRBV forward and 13 TRBJ reverse. Generated by immunoSEQ multiplex PCR, the TCRdb table keeps only in-frame clones and is missing some. The top ten clones hold approximately 1.2% of a sample with some 23,000 clones, about 88% of them seen once. The CDR3 is 13 amino acids. Germline V gives CDR1 MNHNS, CDR2 SASEGT. V was trimmed by 8 bases and J by 3 bases, leaving 14 bases between them. A couple of CD3G-deficient patients had more severe autoimmunity; all had some. Patients aged 2 to 39 years had fewer naive and more memory CD4+ and CD8+ T cells. CD4+ T cells were divided by sorting: CD25-high CD127-low Tregs, CD25-low CD127-high conventional cells.

The sample comprised conventional CD4+ T cells sorted from blood. This TCR was recovered from a child under 18 with CD3G deficiency. V usage is TRBV6-1 and J usage is TRBJ2-7, with D maybe TRBD2 (5 bases). The CDR3 coding sequence is TGTGCCAGCCGAGGGAGACTCCTCTACGAGCAGTACTTC. Translation: CASRGRLLYEQYF.